The rows below give T cell receptor beta chains drawn from one sample of a study of T cells of healthy individuals. TCRdb ran MiXCR on the 5' RACE reads and lists one entry per CDR3 protein. The top ten clones hold around 6.4% of a sample with 90,000 to 100,000 distinct CDR3 sequences, 15% to 20% of them seen once. The receptors were sampled from a human donor in good health. The CDR3 runs from the conserved cysteine through the conserved F or W. A D gene is named only where the DNA matches it firmly. The size entry is marked missing in some rows and otherwise reads once, few, many or a size class.

size: many; V: TRBV10-3; length: 12; D: TRBD1; J: TRBJ2-7; DNA: TGTGCCACCAGTACCAGGGGGTTCGAGCAGTACTTC; CDR3: CATSTRGFEQYF
size: .; V: TRBV12-3/TRBV12-4; length: 16; D: .; J: TRBJ2-3; DNA: TGTGCCACCGAGGTTTTTGGGGGGGCTGTCACAGATACGCAGTATTTT; CDR3: CATEVFGGAVTDTQYF
size: few; V: TRBV12-3/TRBV12-4; length: 14; D: .; J: TRBJ1-3; DNA: TGTGCCAGCAGTACTTCAGGCTCTGGAAACACCATATATTTT; CDR3: CASSTSGSGNTIYF
size: few; V: TRBV7-9; length: 15; D: TRBD1; J: TRBJ1-1; DNA: TGTGCCAGCAGCCCAGGCTACAGGGGGAACACTGAAGCTTTCTTT; CDR3: CASSPGYRGNTEAFF
size: many; V: TRBV3-1; length: 11; D: .; J: TRBJ2-7; DNA: TGTGCCAGCAGCCTTTTCTACGAGCAGTACTTC; CDR3: CASSLFYEQYF
size: few; V: TRBV24-1; length: 17; D: TRBD2; J: TRBJ2-3; DNA: TGTGCCACCAGTGATCTTAGGGTAGCGGGAGGCCCAGATACGCAGTATTTT; CDR3: CATSDLRVAGGPDTQYF
size: few; V: TRBV12-3/TRBV12-4; length: 15; D: TRBD1; J: TRBJ1-5; DNA: TGTGCCAGCAGTCCCGGACAGGCCAGCAATCAGCCCCAGCATTTT; CDR3: CASSPGQASNQPQHF
size: many; V: TRBV29-1; length: 11; D: .; J: TRBJ1-1; DNA: TGCAGCGTTGATTGGGGGACTGAAGCTTTCTTT; CDR3: CSVDWGTEAFF
size: .; V: TRBV6-6; length: 15; D: .; J: TRBJ2-7; DNA: TGTGCCAGCAGCCGTTATCCCACCCTACCATACGAGCAGTACTTC; CDR3: CASSRYPTLPYEQYF
size: .; V: TRBV2; length: 16; D: .; J: TRBJ2-7; DNA: TGTGCCAGCAGTGAATCCAGGTTCTTTATCTTCTTCGAGCAGTACTTC; CDR3: CASSESRFFIFFEQYF
size: few; V: TRBV28; length: 10; D: .; J: TRBJ2-1; DNA: TGTGCCAGCAGTTCCAATGAGCAGTTCTTC; CDR3: CASSSNEQFF
size: few; V: TRBV15; length: 18; D: .; J: TRBJ1-4; DNA: TGTGCCACCAGCAGAGATTATCCCGACAGTGCAACTAATGAAAAACTGTTTTTT; CDR3: CATSRDYPDSATNEKLFF
size: .; V: TRBV7-2; length: 16; D: TRBD1; J: TRBJ1-5; DNA: TGTGCCAGCAGCTTACGAACGACAGGGGCGGGCCAGCCCCAGCATTTT; CDR3: CASSLRTTGAGQPQHF
size: many; V: TRBV4-2; length: 14; D: TRBD1; J: TRBJ2-7; DNA: TGTGCCAGCAGCTTCCGGGACAGGCCCTACGAGCAGTACTTC; CDR3: CASSFRDRPYEQYF
size: many; V: TRBV7-8; length: 15; D: .; J: TRBJ1-6; DNA: TGTGCCAGCAGCTTAGCGGGGGGGACAAATTCACCCCTCCACTTT; CDR3: CASSLAGGTNSPLHF
size: few; V: TRBV7-9; length: 13; D: .; J: TRBJ1-2; DNA: TGTGCCAGCACGAAGGAGATTGGTGATGGCTACACCTTC; CDR3: CASTKEIGDGYTF
size: .; V: TRBV7-6; length: 14; D: .; J: TRBJ2-1; DNA: TGTGCCAGCAGCTTAGGGAATAGGGGGGATGAGCAGTTCTTC; CDR3: CASSLGNRGDEQFF
size: .; V: TRBV29-1; length: 14; D: TRBD1; J: TRBJ2-7; DNA: TGCAGCGACCGGGACAGGGTCCTTGACTACGAGCAGTACTTC; CDR3: CSDRDRVLDYEQYF
size: .; V: TRBV7-9; length: 15; D: TRBD2; J: TRBJ2-1; DNA: TGTGCCAGCAGCTCCCGACTAGCGGGGGTGAATGAGCAGTTCTTC; CDR3: CASSSRLAGVNEQFF
size: few; V: TRBV10-3; length: 14; D: TRBD1; J: TRBJ2-7; DNA: TGTGCCATCAGATCGACAGGGGGGTCCTACGAGCAGTACTTC; CDR3: CAIRSTGGSYEQYF
size: few; V: TRBV18; length: 14; D: .; J: TRBJ1-3; DNA: TGTGCCAGCTCACCAATCTCGGGGAGGAACACCATATATTTT; CDR3: CASSPISGRNTIYF
size: few; V: TRBV20-1; length: 14; D: .; J: TRBJ2-2; DNA: TGCAGTGCTAGAGTAACTGCGAACACCGGGGAGCTGTTTTTT; CDR3: CSARVTANTGELFF
size: .; V: TRBV4-3; length: 16; D: .; J: TRBJ1-4; DNA: TGCGCCAGCAGCCAAGGTAGCCGCAGTTTAAATGAAAAACTGTTTTTT; CDR3: CASSQGSRSLNEKLFF
size: many; V: TRBV6-6; length: 15; D: TRBD1; J: TRBJ1-6; DNA: TGTGCCAGCAGTTCCAGGGGGGGCTATAATTCACCCCTCCACTTT; CDR3: CASSSRGGYNSPLHF
size: few; V: TRBV6-2/TRBV6-3; length: 14; D: .; J: TRBJ1-1; DNA: TGTGCCAGCAGTTACGGTCACAAGAACACTGAAGCTTTCTTT; CDR3: CASSYGHKNTEAFF
size: .; V: TRBV4-1; length: 17; D: TRBD2; J: TRBJ2-4; DNA: TGCGCCAGCAGCCAATATCGACTAGCGGGGGGTTTTCACATTCAGTACTTC; CDR3: CASSQYRLAGGFHIQYF
size: many; V: TRBV6-2/TRBV6-3; length: 15; D: .; J: TRBJ2-7; DNA: TGTGCCAGCAGTTACCCGGGATTCCGTCACTACGAGCAGTACTTC; CDR3: CASSYPGFRHYEQYF
size: .; V: TRBV7-9; length: 14; D: .; J: TRBJ2-3; DNA: TGTGCCAGCAGCCTAAGGGACGGCACAGATACGCAGTATTTT; CDR3: CASSLRDGTDTQYF
size: many; V: TRBV7-9; length: 15; D: .; J: TRBJ1-2; DNA: TGTGCCAGCAGCTTAGCAGGGTTAGCTAACTATGGCTACACCTTC; CDR3: CASSLAGLANYGYTF
size: few; V: TRBV2; length: 16; D: .; J: TRBJ1-1; DNA: TGTGCCAGCAGTGAAGCGCTTCGACAGAGAAGCACTGAAGCTTTCTTT; CDR3: CASSEALRQRSTEAFF
size: .; V: TRBV4-3; length: 14; D: .; J: TRBJ2-1; DNA: TGCGCCAGCAGCCCGCTAGTCCTGGACAATGAGCAGTTCTTC; CDR3: CASSPLVLDNEQFF
size: .; V: TRBV4-1; length: 18; D: TRBD1; J: TRBJ1-1; DNA: TGCGCCAGCAGCCAAGCGGGAGGGGGGACAGGGTCCCTAATTGAAGCTTTCTTT; CDR3: CASSQAGGGTGSLIEAFF
size: few; V: TRBV12-5; length: 17; D: .; J: TRBJ2-1; DNA: TGTGCTAGTGGTTTGGTAGTTAGCGGCGGGTCCTACAATGAGCAGTTCTTC; CDR3: CASGLVVSGGSYNEQFF
size: .; V: TRBV2; length: 13; D: .; J: TRBJ1-1; DNA: TGTGCCAGCAGTGTTGAGGGGTACACTGAAGCTTTCTTT; CDR3: CASSVEGYTEAFF
size: .; V: TRBV4-1; length: 17; D: .; J: TRBJ2-3; DNA: TGCGCCAGCAGCCGCGCCGGCATGGTGATCCACACAGATACGCAGTATTTT; CDR3: CASSRAGMVIHTDTQYF
size: .; V: TRBV4-3; length: 18; D: TRBD1; J: TRBJ1-1; DNA: TGCGCCAGCAGCCACTTGACAGGGGAGAGCCTCATGAACACTGAAGCTTTCTTT; CDR3: CASSHLTGESLMNTEAFF
size: few; V: TRBV27; length: 14; D: TRBD1; J: TRBJ2-7; DNA: TGTGCCAGCAGTTTTATCCAGGGGGCCCACGAGCAGTACTTC; CDR3: CASSFIQGAHEQYF
size: many; V: TRBV12-3/TRBV12-4; length: 12; D: .; J: TRBJ1-1; DNA: TGTGCCAGCAGTCAGGGATCCACTGAAGCTTTCTTT; CDR3: CASSQGSTEAFF
size: many; V: TRBV7-9; length: 15; D: .; J: TRBJ1-6; DNA: TGTGCCAGCAGCTTACGGGGGCACATTGATTCACCCCTCCACTTT; CDR3: CASSLRGHIDSPLHF
size: few; V: TRBV30; length: 13; D: .; J: TRBJ2-3; DNA: TGTGCCTGGACGGGCGGGGTACTAGATACGCAGTATTTT; CDR3: CAWTGGVLDTQYF
size: few; V: TRBV4-1; length: 15; D: .; J: TRBJ1-5; DNA: TGCGCCAGCAGCCAAGATCTCTTATTGTTTCAGCCCCAGCATTTT; CDR3: CASSQDLLLFQPQHF
size: many; V: TRBV21-1; length: 14; D: .; J: TRBJ2-7; DNA: TGTGCCAGCAGCAAAGTTGCCGGGTACTACGAGCAGTACTTC; CDR3: CASSKVAGYYEQYF
size: .; V: TRBV9; length: 13; D: .; J: TRBJ2-5; DNA: TGTGCCAGCAGCGCACAGGGATTGGGGACCCAGTACTTC; CDR3: CASSAQGLGTQYF
size: few; V: TRBV15; length: 14; D: .; J: TRBJ1-2; DNA: TGTGCCACCAGCAGAGATGGGGGTACCTATGGCTACACCTTC; CDR3: CATSRDGGTYGYTF
size: .; V: TRBV4-1; length: 14; D: .; J: TRBJ1-5; DNA: TGCGCCAGCAGCCAATCGGGGAACAATCAGCCCCAGCATTTT; CDR3: CASSQSGNNQPQHF
size: .; V: TRBV4-3; length: 19; D: .; J: TRBJ1-3; DNA: TGCGCCAGCAGCCAAGAGGTAGGGGCCGGAGTTGGGATCGGAAACACCATATATTTT; CDR3: CASSQEVGAGVGIGNTIYF
size: .; V: TRBV7-9; length: 14; D: .; J: TRBJ2-2; DNA: TGTGCCAGCAGCTTGTGGCGGGATGCCGGGGAGCTGTTTTTT; CDR3: CASSLWRDAGELFF
size: many; V: TRBV7-3; length: 16; D: TRBD2; J: TRBJ2-1; DNA: TGTGCCAGCAGCTTAAGTCCCAGCGGGGGGGGTAATGAGCAGTTCTTC; CDR3: CASSLSPSGGGNEQFF
size: .; V: TRBV7-9; length: 15; D: TRBD1; J: TRBJ2-5; DNA: TGTGCCAGCAGCGCGTCCGGGACAGGGGACCAGACCCAGTACTTC; CDR3: CASSASGTGDQTQYF